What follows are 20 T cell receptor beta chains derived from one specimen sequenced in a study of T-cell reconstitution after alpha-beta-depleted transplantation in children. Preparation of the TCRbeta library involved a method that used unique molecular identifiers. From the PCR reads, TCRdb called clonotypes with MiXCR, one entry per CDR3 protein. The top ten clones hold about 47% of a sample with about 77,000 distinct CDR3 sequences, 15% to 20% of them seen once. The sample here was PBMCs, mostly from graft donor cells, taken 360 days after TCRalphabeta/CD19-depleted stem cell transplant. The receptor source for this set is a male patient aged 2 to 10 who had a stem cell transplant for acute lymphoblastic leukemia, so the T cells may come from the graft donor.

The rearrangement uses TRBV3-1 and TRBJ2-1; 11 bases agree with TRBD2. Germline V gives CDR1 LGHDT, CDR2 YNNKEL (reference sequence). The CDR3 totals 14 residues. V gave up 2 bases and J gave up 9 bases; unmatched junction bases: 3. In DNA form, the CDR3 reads TGTGCCAGCAGCCAATTAGCGGGAGGGGGTGAGCAGTTCTTC. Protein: CASSQLAGGGEQFF.

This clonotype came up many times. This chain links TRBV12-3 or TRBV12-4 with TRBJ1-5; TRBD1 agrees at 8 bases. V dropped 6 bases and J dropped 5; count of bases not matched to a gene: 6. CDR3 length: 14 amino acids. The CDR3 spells CASSPGQGDQPQHF. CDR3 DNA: TGTGCCAGCAGCCCAGGACAGGGTGATCAGCCCCAGCATTTT.

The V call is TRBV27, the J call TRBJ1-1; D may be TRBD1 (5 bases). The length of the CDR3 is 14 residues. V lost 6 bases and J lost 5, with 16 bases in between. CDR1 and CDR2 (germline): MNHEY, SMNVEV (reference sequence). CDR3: CASRRQTMRTEAFF. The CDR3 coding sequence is TGTGCCAGCAGACGACAGACTATGAGGACTGAAGCTTTCTTT.

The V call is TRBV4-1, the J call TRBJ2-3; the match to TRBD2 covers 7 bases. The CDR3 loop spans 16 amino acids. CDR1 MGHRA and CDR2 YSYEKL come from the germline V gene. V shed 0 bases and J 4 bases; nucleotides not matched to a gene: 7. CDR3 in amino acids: CASSQDSLAAADTQYF. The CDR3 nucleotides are TGCGCCAGCAGCCAAGATAGTCTAGCGGCGGCAGATACGCAGTATTTT.

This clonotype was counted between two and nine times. The CDR3 sequence is CAISDPQGNQPQHF. As DNA, the CDR3 is TGTGCCATCAGTGACCCCCAGGGCAATCAGCCCCAGCATTTT. This chain connects TRBV10-3 to TRBJ1-5; D gene ambiguous. CDR3 length equals 14 residues. V was shortened by 3 bases and J by 2 bases, with 8 bases between the two germline ends. The germline gives CDR1 ENHRY, CDR2 SYGVKD.

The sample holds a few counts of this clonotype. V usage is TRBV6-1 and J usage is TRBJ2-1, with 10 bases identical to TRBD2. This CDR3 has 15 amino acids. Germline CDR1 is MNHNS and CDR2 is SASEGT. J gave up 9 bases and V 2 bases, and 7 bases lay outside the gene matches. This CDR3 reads CASSERASGRSEQFF. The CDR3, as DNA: TGTGCCAGCAGTGAAAGGGCTAGCGGGAGAAGTGAGCAGTTCTTC.

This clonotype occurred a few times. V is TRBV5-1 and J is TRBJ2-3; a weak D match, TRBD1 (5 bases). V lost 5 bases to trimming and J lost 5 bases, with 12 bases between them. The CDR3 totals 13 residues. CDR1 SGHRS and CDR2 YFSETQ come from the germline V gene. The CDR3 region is CASSLTGRDTQYF. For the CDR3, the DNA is TGCGCCAGCAGTTTAACAGGTAGAGATACGCAGTATTTT.

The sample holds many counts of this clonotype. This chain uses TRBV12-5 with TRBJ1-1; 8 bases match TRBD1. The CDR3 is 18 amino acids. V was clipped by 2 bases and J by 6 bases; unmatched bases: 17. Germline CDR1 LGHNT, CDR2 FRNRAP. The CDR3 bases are TGTGCTAGTGGTTTGATGACAGGGGACGGGGAAGAACACGCTGAAGCTTTCTTT. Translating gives CASGLMTGDGEEHAEAFF. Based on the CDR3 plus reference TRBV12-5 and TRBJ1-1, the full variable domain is DARVTQTPRHKVTEMGQEVTMRCQPILGHNTVFWYRQTMMQGLELLAYFRNRAPLDDSGMPKDRFSAEMPDATLATLKIQPSEPRDSAVYFCASGLMTGDGEEHAEAFFGQGTRLTVV.

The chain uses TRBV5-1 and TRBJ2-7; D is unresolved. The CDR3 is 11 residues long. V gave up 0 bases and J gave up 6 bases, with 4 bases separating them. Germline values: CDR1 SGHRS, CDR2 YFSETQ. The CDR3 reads CASSLESEQYF. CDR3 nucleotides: TGCGCCAGCAGCTTGGAGAGCGAGCAGTACTTC. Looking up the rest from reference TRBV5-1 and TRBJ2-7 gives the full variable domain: KAGVTQTPRYLIKTRGQQVTLSCSPISGHRSVSWYQQTPGQGLQFLFEYFSETQRNKGNFPGRFSGRQFSNSRSEMNVSTLELGDSALYLCASSLESEQYFGPGTRLTVT.

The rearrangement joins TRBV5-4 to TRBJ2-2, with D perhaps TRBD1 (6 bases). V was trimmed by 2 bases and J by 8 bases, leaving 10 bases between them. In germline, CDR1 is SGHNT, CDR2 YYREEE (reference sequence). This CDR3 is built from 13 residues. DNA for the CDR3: TGTGCCAGCAGCTTTACAGGGATTGGGGAGCTGTTTTTT. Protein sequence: CASSFTGIGELFF.

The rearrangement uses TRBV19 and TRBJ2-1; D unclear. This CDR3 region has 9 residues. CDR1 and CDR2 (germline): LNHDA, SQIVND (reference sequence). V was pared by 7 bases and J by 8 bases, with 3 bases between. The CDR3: CASIHEQFF. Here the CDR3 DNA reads TGTGCCAGTATCCATGAGCAGTTCTTC. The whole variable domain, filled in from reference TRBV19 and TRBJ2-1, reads DGGITQSPKYLFRKEGQNVTLSCEQNLNHDAMYWYRQDPGQGLRLIYYSQIVNDFQKGDIAEGYSVSREKKESFPLTVTSAQKNPTAFYLCASIHEQFFGPGTRLTVL.

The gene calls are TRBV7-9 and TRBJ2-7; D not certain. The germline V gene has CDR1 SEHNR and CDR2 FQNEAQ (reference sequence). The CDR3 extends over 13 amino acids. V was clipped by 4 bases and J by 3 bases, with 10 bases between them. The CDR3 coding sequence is TGTGCCAGCAGCTCTACCAACGGCTACGAGCAGTACTTC. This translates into CASSSTNGYEQYF.

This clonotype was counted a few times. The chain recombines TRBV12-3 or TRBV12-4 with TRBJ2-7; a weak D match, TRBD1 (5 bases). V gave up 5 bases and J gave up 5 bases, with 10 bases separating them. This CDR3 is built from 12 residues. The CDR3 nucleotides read TGTGCCAGCAGTCACAGGATTAACGAGCAGTACTTC. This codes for CASSHRINEQYF.

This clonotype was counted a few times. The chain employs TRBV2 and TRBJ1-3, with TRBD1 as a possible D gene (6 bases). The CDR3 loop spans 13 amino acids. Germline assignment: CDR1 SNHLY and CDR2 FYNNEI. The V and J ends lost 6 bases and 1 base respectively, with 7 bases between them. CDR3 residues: CASRQGSGNTIYF. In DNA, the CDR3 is TGTGCCAGCAGGCAGGGGTCTGGAAACACCATATATTTT. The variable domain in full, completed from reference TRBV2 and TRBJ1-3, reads EPEVTQTPSHQVTQMGQEVILRCVPISNHLYFYWYRQILGQKVEFLVSFYNNEISEKSEIFDDQFSVERPDGSNFTLKIRSTKLEDSAMYFCASRQGSGNTIYFGEGSWLTVV.

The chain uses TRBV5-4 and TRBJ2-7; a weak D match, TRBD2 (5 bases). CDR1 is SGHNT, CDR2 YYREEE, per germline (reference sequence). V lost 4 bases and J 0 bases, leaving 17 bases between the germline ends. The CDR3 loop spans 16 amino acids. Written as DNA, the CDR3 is TGTGCCAGCAGCCCAAACCTTCGCGGGTCCTCCTACGAGCAGTACTTC. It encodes CASSPNLRGSSYEQYF. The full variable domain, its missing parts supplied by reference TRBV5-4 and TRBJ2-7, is ETGVTQSPTHLIKTRGQQVTLRCSSQSGHNTVSWYQQALGQGPQFIFQYYREEENGRGNFPPRFSGLQFPNYSSELNVNALELDDSALYLCASSPNLRGSSYEQYFGPGTRLTVT.

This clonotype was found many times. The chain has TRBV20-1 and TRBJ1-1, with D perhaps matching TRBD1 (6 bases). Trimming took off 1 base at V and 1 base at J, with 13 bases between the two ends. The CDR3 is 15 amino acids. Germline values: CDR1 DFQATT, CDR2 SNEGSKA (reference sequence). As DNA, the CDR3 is TGCAGTGCTAGAGTAGGGGGACATGGGAACACTGAAGCTTTCTTT. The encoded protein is CSARVGGHGNTEAFF.

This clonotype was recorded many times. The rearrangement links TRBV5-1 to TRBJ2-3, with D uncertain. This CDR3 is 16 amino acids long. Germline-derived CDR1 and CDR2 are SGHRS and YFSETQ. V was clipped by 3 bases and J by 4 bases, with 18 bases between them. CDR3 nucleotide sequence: TGCGCCAGCAGCTACCGGAACCAAGAACGAGCAGATACGCAGTATTTT. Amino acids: CASSYRNQERADTQYF.

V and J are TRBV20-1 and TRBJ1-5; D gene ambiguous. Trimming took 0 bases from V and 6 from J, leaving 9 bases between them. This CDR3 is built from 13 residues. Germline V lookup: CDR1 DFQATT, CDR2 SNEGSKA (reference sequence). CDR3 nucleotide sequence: TGCAGTGCTAGAGATCGAGGTTCTCAGCCCCAGCATTTT. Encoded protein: CSARDRGSQPQHF.

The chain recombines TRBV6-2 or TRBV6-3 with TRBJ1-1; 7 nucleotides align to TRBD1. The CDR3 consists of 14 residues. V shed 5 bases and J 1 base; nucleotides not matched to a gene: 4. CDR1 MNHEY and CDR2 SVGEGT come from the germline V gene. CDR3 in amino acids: CASSHRGGNTEAFF. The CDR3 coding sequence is TGTGCCAGCAGTCACAGGGGAGGGAACACTGAAGCTTTCTTT.

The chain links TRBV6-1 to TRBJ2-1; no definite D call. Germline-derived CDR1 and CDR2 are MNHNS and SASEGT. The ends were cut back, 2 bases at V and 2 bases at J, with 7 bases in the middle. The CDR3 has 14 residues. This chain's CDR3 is CASSEIRPYNEQFF. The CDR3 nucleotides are TGTGCCAGCAGTGAAATCAGGCCCTACAATGAGCAGTTCTTC.